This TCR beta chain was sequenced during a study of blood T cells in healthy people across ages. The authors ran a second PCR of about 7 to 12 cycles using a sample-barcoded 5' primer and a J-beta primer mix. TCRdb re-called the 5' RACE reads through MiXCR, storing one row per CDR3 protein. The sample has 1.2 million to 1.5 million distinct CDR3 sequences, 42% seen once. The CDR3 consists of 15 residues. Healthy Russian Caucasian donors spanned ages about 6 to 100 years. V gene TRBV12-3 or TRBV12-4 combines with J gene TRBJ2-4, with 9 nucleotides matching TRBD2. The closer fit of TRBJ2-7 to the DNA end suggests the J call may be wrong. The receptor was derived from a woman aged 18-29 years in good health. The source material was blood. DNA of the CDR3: TGTGCCAGCAGCCGGACTAGCGCGATTCTCAACGAGCAGTACTTC. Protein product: CASSRTSAILNEQYF.